The clone carrying this TCR beta chain was found once. The antigen is undetermined. The protocol was immunoSEQ multiplex PCR, while the TCRdb copy is restricted to in-frame clones and leaves out a portion. Among some 70,000 clones listed, approximately 89% were seen once. The CDR3 sequence is 15 residues long. In germline, CDR1 is GTSNPN, CDR2 SVGIG (reference sequence). V dropped 5 bases and J dropped 2 bases, with 15 bases sitting between them. The sample is drawn from a study of OX40 agonist ivuxolimab in advanced cancers. Study-wide points: The study found that CD8+ T cells averaged more expanded clones than CD4+. Clonal expansion from baseline to week 6 occurred in both CD4+ and CD8+ T cells.

Sampled blood was obtained at baseline, cycle 4 day 1, and cycle 7 day 1. The sequences come from CD4+ or CD8+ T cells sorted from blood, collected in a trial of the OX40 agonist ivuxolimab. This sequence originates from an adult with an advanced solid tumor such as melanoma, head and neck, liver or kidney cancer. The chain recombines TRBV30 with TRBJ2-2, with D possibly being TRBD1 (5 bases). CDR3 loop: CAWGAKIGNTGELFF. The CDR3 coding sequence is TGTGCCTGGGGGGCGAAGATTGGAAACACCGGGGAGCTGTTTTTT.